These 20 T cell receptor beta chains originate from one sample sequenced in a study of blood T cells in healthy people across ages. Sample-barcoded 5' priming and a J-beta primer mix drove a second PCR of roughly 7 to 11 cycles. TCRdb recomputed calls from the 5' RACE reads with MiXCR, one row per CDR3 protein. Of approximately 1,000,000 distinct CDR3 sequences listed, 40% to 50% are singletons. The sample taken for sequencing was blood. Every receptor here comes from a woman aged 60-75 years in good health.

This rearrangement joins TRBV28 to TRBJ2-5; 7 bases map to TRBD2. Judging by the DNA end, TRBJ2-7 fits better; the J call may be wrong. CDR1 and CDR2 from the germline V gene are MDHEN and SYDVKM. CDR3 size: 16 residues. The CDR3 loop is CASSLHLVGGPYEQYF. For the CDR3, the DNA is TGTGCCAGCAGTTTGCACCTAGTGGGAGGGCCCTACGAGCAGTACTTC.

For this clonotype: The junction departs from the called germline gene at one end, perhaps through a read error. J is TRBJ2-7 and V is TRBV7-9; 8 bases align to TRBD2. This CDR3 region has 13 residues. Germline CDR1 is SEHNR and CDR2 is FQNEAQ (reference sequence). CDR3 coding DNA: TGTGCCAGCAGCACCGGGAGGGCCTACGAGCGGTACTTC. Translating gives CASSTGRAYERYF.

The V gene is TRBV9, the J gene TRBJ1-5; perhaps TRBD1 as D (6 bases). The CDR3 is 14 residues long. Trimming stripped 0 bases from V and 6 bases from J, with 10 bases between. From germline, CDR1 is SGDLS and CDR2 YYNGEE. This CDR3 is CASSVGGGGQPQHF. The DNA for the CDR3 is TGTGCCAGCAGCGTAGGAGGGGGTGGTCAGCCCCAGCATTTT.

CDR3 DNA sequence: TGCAGCGTTACCGGGACTAGCGGGGGGGCATTTCCCGGGGAGCTGTTTTTT. Protein product: CSVTGTSGGAFPGELFF. This chain connects TRBV29-1 to TRBJ2-2, with 16 nucleotides matching TRBD2. Germline trimming cut 5 bases from V and 6 bases from J; bases unmatched to any gene: 9. Germline V gives CDR1 SQVTM, CDR2 ANQGSEA. The CDR3 is 17 amino acids.

The chain recombines TRBV6-1 with TRBJ2-1, with D possibly being TRBD2 (7 bases). The V gene's germline CDR1 is MNHNS and CDR2 SASEGT. Trimming cost V 5 bases and J 7 bases, with 21 bases left between them. The CDR3 sequence is 16 residues long. CDR3 sequence (DNA): TGTGCCAGCAGTCCCTTCCATGGGGGGGCGCAAAATGAGCAGTTCTTC. This codes for CASSPFHGGAQNEQFF.

This clonotype appeared once. The chain combines TRBV7-2 with TRBJ1-3; no clear D. V was cut by 4 bases and J by 0 bases, with 7 bases left in between. Germline CDR1 reads SGHTA; CDR2 reads FQGNSA. The CDR3 is 14 amino acids. CDR3 sequence reads: CASSSPLSGNTIYF. CDR3 nucleotides: TGTGCCAGCAGCTCCCCCCTCTCTGGAAACACCATATATTTT.

The V gene is TRBV20-1, the J gene TRBJ1-1; D ambiguous. Trimming took 6 bases from V and 5 from J, leaving 19 bases between them. The CDR3 covers 14 residues. Germline-derived CDR1 and CDR2 are DFQATT and SNEGSKA (reference sequence). The CDR3 is CSAQSDQTGTEAFF. In DNA form, the CDR3 reads TGCAGTGCGCAATCTGATCAAACGGGGACTGAAGCTTTCTTT.

V is TRBV6-1 and J is TRBJ2-5, with no clear D. Germline CDR1 reads MNHNS; CDR2 reads SASEGT. The CDR3 spans 12 residues. With 8 bases removed from V and 2 bases from J, the gap between germline ends came to 9 bases. The CDR3 sequence: CASPDLQETQYF. CDR3 coding DNA: TGTGCCAGCCCGGACCTACAAGAGACCCAGTACTTC.

This chain links TRBV30 with TRBJ2-1; D is possibly TRBD2 (6 bases). Trimming shortened V by 3 bases and J by 6 bases, and 15 bases separated the two germline ends. Germline-derived CDR1 and CDR2 are GTSNPN and SVGIG (reference sequence). There are 14 residues in the CDR3. CDR3: CAWRGTGGINEQFF. The CDR3 DNA sequence: TGTGCCTGGAGGGGGACTGGCGGGATCAATGAGCAGTTCTTC.

V usage is TRBV20-1 and J usage is TRBJ2-4; no firm D call. Judging by the DNA end, TRBJ2-7 fits better; the J call may be wrong. The CDR3 totals 12 residues. Germline V lookup: CDR1 DFQATT, CDR2 SNEGSKA (reference sequence). The CDR3 sequence is CSASRTMNEQYF. The CDR3 DNA sequence: TGCAGTGCTTCCCGGACCATGAACGAGCAGTACTTC.

The J gene is TRBJ2-1, the V gene TRBV10-3, with 8 bases lining up with TRBD1. The CDR3 is made up of 15 amino acids. The germline gives CDR1 ENHRY, CDR2 SYGVKD. The V gene end was trimmed by 10 bases and the J gene end by 5 bases; junction bases not matched to a gene: 13. This CDR3 reads CATAGGRGLDNEQFF. CDR3 DNA sequence: TGTGCCACCGCCGGGGGCAGGGGGCTAGACAATGAGCAGTTCTTC.

With regard to this clonotype: A junction boundary mismatches the germline segment, possibly from a read error. The chain carries TRBV29-1 and TRBJ2-7; TRBD1 matches at 9 bases. The CDR3 loop spans 16 amino acids. The germline V gene encodes CDR1 SQVTM and CDR2 ANQGSEA. The CDR3 nucleotides are TGCTGCGTTGAAGAAGGGGGGACAGGGCGCTCCTACGAGCAGTACTTC. Protein: CCVEEGGTGRSYEQYF.

The CDR3 region is CASSVSGTAPYEQYF. In nucleotides, the CDR3 is TGTGCCAGCAGCGTATCAGGGACAGCCCCCTACGAGCAGTACTTC. The rearrangement uses TRBV9 and TRBJ2-7; TRBD1 matches 7 bases. CDR3 length: 15 residues. Per the germline V gene, CDR1 is SGDLS and CDR2 is YYNGEE. Trimming removed 1 base from V and 2 bases from J; junction bases left unmatched: 6.

This clonotype was detected a few times. The J gene is TRBJ2-7, the V gene TRBV20-1, with 7 bases matching TRBD1. This CDR3 spans 14 amino acids. The V and J ends lost 0 bases and 5 bases, in that order; junction bases with no gene match: 7. The germline V gene has CDR1 DFQATT and CDR2 SNEGSKA (reference sequence). The CDR3 DNA sequence: TGCAGTGCTAGAGATTCGGACAGGCGCGACGAGCAGTACTTC. It specifies CSARDSDRRDEQYF.

This clonotype appeared a few times. The chain combines TRBV27 with TRBJ2-7, with TRBD2 matching 7 bases. The length of the CDR3 is 16 residues. Trimming at V came to 2 bases and at J to 4 bases, leaving 11 bases not matched to a gene. CDR1 is MNHEY, CDR2 SMNVEV, per germline (reference sequence). The CDR3 spells CASSLSGRAPAYEQYF. Written as DNA, the CDR3 is TGTGCCAGCAGTTTAAGTGGGAGGGCTCCGGCTTACGAGCAGTACTTC.

The J gene is TRBJ2-7, the V gene TRBV25-1; perhaps TRBD2 as D (5 bases). The V gene's germline CDR1 is MGHDK and CDR2 SYGVNS. With 7 bases removed from V and 4 bases from J, the gap between germline ends came to 8 bases. The length of the CDR3 is 11 residues. The CDR3 nucleotides are TGTGCCAGCACCGGGATTTACGAGCAGTACTTC. It codes for CASTGIYEQYF.

This clonotype was observed a few times. The chain uses TRBV3-1 and TRBJ2-3; D tentatively fits TRBD1 or TRBD2 (5 bases each). CDR1 LGHDT and CDR2 YNNKEL come from the germline V gene (reference sequence). The CDR3 consists of 13 residues. Deletions cut 1 base from V and 6 bases from J, with 8 bases between. CDR3 coding DNA: TGTGCCAGCAGCCAAGTCTGGGGGGATACGCAGTATTTT. This translates into CASSQVWGDTQYF.

Turning to this clonotype: One end of the junction fails to match germline, which may point to a read error. The rearrangement links TRBV5-1 to TRBJ2-5; either TRBD1 or TRBD2 may fit D (5 bases each). CDR1 and CDR2 (germline): SGHRS, YFSETQ. The CDR3 is 11 amino acids. CDR3 coding DNA: TGCGCCGGCAGCTACTCCGGGACGAAGTACTTC. Translated, it gives CAGSYSGTKYF.

The chain links TRBV6-5 to TRBJ2-5; 7 nucleotides match TRBD2. The CDR3 extends over 13 amino acids. From germline, CDR1 is MNHEY and CDR2 SVGAGI. J lost 4 bases, V lost 6 bases, and 5 bases had no gene match. CDR3 bases: TGTGCCAGCAGACCGGGGGGAGGAGAGACCCAGTACTTC. It yields the protein CASRPGGGETQYF.

This rearrangement joins TRBV10-3 to TRBJ2-5; no firm D call. The CDR3 is 12 residues long. Germline-derived CDR1 and CDR2 are ENHRY and SYGVKD. The V end was cut by 6 bases, the J end by 11 bases, with 16 bases between. CDR3 in DNA: TGTGCCATCAGGGAGACATACAATGAGCAGTACTTC. This encodes CAIRETYNEQYF.